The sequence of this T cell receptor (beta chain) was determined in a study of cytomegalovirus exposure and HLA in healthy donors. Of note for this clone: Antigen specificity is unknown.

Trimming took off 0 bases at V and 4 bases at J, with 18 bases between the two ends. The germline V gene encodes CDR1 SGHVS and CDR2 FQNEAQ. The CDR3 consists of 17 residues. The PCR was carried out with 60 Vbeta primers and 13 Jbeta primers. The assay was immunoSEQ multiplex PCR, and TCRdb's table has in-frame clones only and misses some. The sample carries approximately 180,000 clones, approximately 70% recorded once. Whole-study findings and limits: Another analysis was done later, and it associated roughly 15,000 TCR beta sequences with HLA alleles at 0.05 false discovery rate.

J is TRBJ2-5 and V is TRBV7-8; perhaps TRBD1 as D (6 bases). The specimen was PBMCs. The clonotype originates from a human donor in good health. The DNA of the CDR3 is TGTGCCAGCAGCTTAGCGCGCGACAGGCGGAGGTTAGAGACCCAGTACTTC. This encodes CASSLARDRRRLETQYF.